This is a list of T cell receptor beta chains from one sample in a study of cytomegalovirus exposure and HLA in healthy donors. The method was immunoSEQ multiplex PCR; TCRdb's version includes in-frame clones alone and lacks a portion of them. The table includes about 95,000 clones, less than 85% detected once. The sequenced material came from PBMCs. The receptor set was obtained from a man younger than 30 in good health and CMV-seropositive. Each CDR3 is given with its conserved first and last residue. Each record gives: J gene, clone size, V gene, D gene, CDR3 DNA, CDR3 protein. D genes are given only for firm matches. Size values are once, few and many counts, or a class for expanded clones, and some rows have none.

TRBJ2-5 | . | TRBV5-1 | TRBD2 | TGCGCCAGCAGCTTGGGACTAGCGGGAGGGAGGTCGTACCAAGAGACCCAGTACTTC | CASSLGLAGGRSYQETQYF
TRBJ1-5 | . | TRBV2 | TRBD1 | TGTGCCAGCAGTCAATTGGACAGGGATCAGCCCCAGCATTTT | CASSQLDRDQPQHF
TRBJ2-1 | . | TRBV5-1 | . | TGCGCCAGCAGCTTGATCTCGGAGCAGTTCTTC | CASSLISEQFF
TRBJ1-3 | . | TRBV28 | . | TGTGCCAGCAGTTTCGAGTTCTCTGGAAACACCATATATTTT | CASSFEFSGNTIYF
TRBJ1-1 | . | TRBV6-5 | . | TGTGCCAGCAGTTACTCCCTCAGGGCGACTGAAGCTTTCTTT | CASSYSLRATEAFF
TRBJ2-5 | . | TRBV9 | TRBD2 | TGTGCCAGCAGCCAAGGAGGGAGGGAAGAGACCCAGTACTTC | CASSQGGREETQYF
TRBJ2-1 | . | TRBV6-6 | TRBD1 | TGTGCCAGCAGTTATCATAGGGGGCAAGACAATGAGCAGTTCTTC | CASSYHRGQDNEQFF
TRBJ2-3 | . | TRBV28 | . | TGTGCCAGCAGTACACGGAGAGGCACAGATACGCAGTATTTT | CASSTRRGTDTQYF
TRBJ1-1 | once | TRBV6-5 | . | TGTGCCAGCAGTTACTCGAGAGGCGGGTTAACTGAAGCTTTCTTT | CASSYSRGGLTEAFF
TRBJ2-4 | . | TRBV25-1 | TRBD1 | TGTGCCAGCAGTGAATGGGGGACAGGGGCATCCAAAAACATTCAGTACTTC | CASSEWGTGASKNIQYF
TRBJ2-3 | . | TRBV6-4 | . | TGTGCCAGCAGTGTAGGGGGCACAGATACGCAGTATTTT | CASSVGGTDTQYF
TRBJ1-5 | once | TRBV28 | . | TGTGCCAGCAGTTTCGGAGGGGATCAGCCCCAGCATTTT | CASSFGGDQPQHF
TRBJ2-2 | few | TRBV5-1 | . | TGCGCCAGCAGCTTGGCAGCAGGGCCTTACACCGGGGAGCTGTTTTTT | CASSLAAGPYTGELFF
TRBJ1-1 | . | TRBV5-1 | . | TGCGCCAGCAGCCAGGTGGAGGCCTCGTATGAAGCTTTCTTT | CASSQVEASYEAFF
TRBJ1-4 | . | TRBV29-1 | TRBD1 | TGCAGCGTTTTGGGACAGGTTAATGAAAAACTGTTTTTT | CSVLGQVNEKLFF
TRBJ2-5 | . | TRBV2 | . | TGTGCCAGCAGTGGTTGGGACAAAGAGACCCAGTACTTC | CASSGWDKETQYF
TRBJ2-7 | . | TRBV6-6 | . | TGTGCCAGCAGTAGGACTGTCTCCTACGAGCAGTACTTC | CASSRTVSYEQYF
TRBJ1-1 | . | TRBV19 | . | TGTGCCAGTACTCGGGGGAACACTGAAGCTTTCTTT | CASTRGNTEAFF
TRBJ2-3 | . | TRBV9 | TRBD2 | TGTGCCAGCAGCGTAGAGTCGGGAGGGCCCGCAGATACGCAGTATTTT | CASSVESGGPADTQYF
TRBJ2-3 | . | TRBV9 | TRBD2 | TGTGCCAGCAGCGTGGCGGGAGCCAGCACAGATACGCAGTATTTT | CASSVAGASTDTQYF
TRBJ2-6 | . | TRBV12-2 | . | TGTGCAAGTCGCTTAGCTCGGGCAGGGGGACACTCTGGGGCCAACGTCCTGACTTTC | CASRLARAGGHSGANVLTF
TRBJ1-5 | . | TRBV6-5 | . | TGTGCCAGCAGTGATGGGGAGAATCAGCCCCAGCATTTT | CASSDGENQPQHF
TRBJ1-5 | . | TRBV9 | . | TGTGCCAGCAGCGCTACAGGGAACAATCAGCCCCAGCATTTT | CASSATGNNQPQHF
TRBJ1-4 | . | TRBV19 | . | TGTGCCAGTAGTACCGTTCACAGCGGGGATGAAAAACTGTTTTTT | CASSTVHSGDEKLFF
TRBJ2-7 | . | TRBV4-1 | . | TGCGCCAGCAGCCAAGAGCACTTATACGAGCAGTACTTC | CASSQEHLYEQYF
TRBJ2-5 | . | TRBV9 | TRBD2 | TGTGCCAGCAGCGTAGATGAGGCTAGCGGACAAGAGACCCAGTACTTC | CASSVDEASGQETQYF
TRBJ2-7 | . | TRBV6-4 | . | TGTGCCAGCAGTTTGGGGCCTACCTACGAGCAGTACTTC | CASSLGPTYEQYF
TRBJ1-1 | . | TRBV30 | . | TGTGCCCTTGGGGTTTCGGGGGGGACTGAAGCTTTCTTT | CALGVSGGTEAFF
TRBJ2-7 | . | TRBV7-8 | TRBD1 | TGTGCCAGCAGCGGGCGGACAGGCTCCTACGAGCAGTACTTC | CASSGRTGSYEQYF